Listed below are T cell receptor beta chains from one sample, sequenced in a study of CD8 T cells in ankylosing spondylitis. TCRdb analysed the 5' RACE reads with MiXCR anew, one entry per CDR3 protein. Among 250,000 to 350,000 distinct CDR3 sequences listed, 20% were seen once. Sample: blood, either unsorted or a sorted T cell fraction (not recorded which). These receptors were obtained from a male donor with ankylosing spondylitis or in good health (not recorded which). Both conserved end residues are part of each CDR3. D genes are given only for firm matches. Clone size is stated in some rows and not others, as once, few, many or a class when expanded.

>TRBJ2-1|TRBD2|TRBV10-3|many
CAISEPLAGEDQFF
TGTGCCATCAGTGAGCCCTTAGCGGGAGAGGATCAGTTCTTC
>TRBJ1-5|.|TRBV27|.
CASSFLDENQPQHF
TGTGCCAGCAGTTTCTTGGACGAGAATCAGCCCCAGCATTTT
>TRBJ2-1|.|TRBV20-1|few
CSAARDGSYNEQFF
TGCAGTGCTGCCCGGGACGGCTCCTACAATGAGCAGTTCTTC
>TRBJ2-3|TRBD1|TRBV27|.
CASRTQTGGLYF
TGTGCCAGCCGTACCCAAACAGGGGGGCTGTATTTT
>TRBJ2-3|TRBD2|TRBV12-3/TRBV12-4|.
CASSLGAGGRTDTQYF
TGTGCCAGCAGTTTAGGCGCGGGAGGACGCACAGATACGCAGTATTTT
>TRBJ1-1|.|TRBV19|.
CASMRNTEAFF
TGTGCCAGTATGCGGAACACTGAAGCTTTCTTT
>TRBJ2-1|.|TRBV5-5|few
CASRGRTVKYNEQFF
TGTGCCAGCAGGGGAAGGACAGTAAAGTACAATGAGCAGTTCTTC
>TRBJ2-3|.|TRBV12-3/TRBV12-4|many
CASSFQGTDTQYF
TGTGCCAGCAGTTTCCAGGGGACAGATACGCAGTATTTT
>TRBJ2-1|TRBD2|TRBV20-1|few
CSARDLGTSGGSYNEQFF
TGCAGTGCTAGAGATCTAGGGACTAGCGGGGGATCCTACAATGAGCAGTTCTTC
>TRBJ2-1|TRBD2|TRBV28|few
CASSFAAAGGFNEQFF
TGTGCCAGCAGTTTCGCTGCAGCGGGGGGTTTCAATGAGCAGTTCTTC
>TRBJ2-1|.|TRBV28|.
CASSTIWGQRSYNEQFF
TGTGCCAGCAGCACCATTTGGGGACAACGCTCCTACAATGAGCAGTTCTTC
>TRBJ1-6|.|TRBV20-1|few
CSAGRGDNNSPLHF
TGCAGTGCTGGCCGGGGGGATAATAATTCACCCCTCCACTTT